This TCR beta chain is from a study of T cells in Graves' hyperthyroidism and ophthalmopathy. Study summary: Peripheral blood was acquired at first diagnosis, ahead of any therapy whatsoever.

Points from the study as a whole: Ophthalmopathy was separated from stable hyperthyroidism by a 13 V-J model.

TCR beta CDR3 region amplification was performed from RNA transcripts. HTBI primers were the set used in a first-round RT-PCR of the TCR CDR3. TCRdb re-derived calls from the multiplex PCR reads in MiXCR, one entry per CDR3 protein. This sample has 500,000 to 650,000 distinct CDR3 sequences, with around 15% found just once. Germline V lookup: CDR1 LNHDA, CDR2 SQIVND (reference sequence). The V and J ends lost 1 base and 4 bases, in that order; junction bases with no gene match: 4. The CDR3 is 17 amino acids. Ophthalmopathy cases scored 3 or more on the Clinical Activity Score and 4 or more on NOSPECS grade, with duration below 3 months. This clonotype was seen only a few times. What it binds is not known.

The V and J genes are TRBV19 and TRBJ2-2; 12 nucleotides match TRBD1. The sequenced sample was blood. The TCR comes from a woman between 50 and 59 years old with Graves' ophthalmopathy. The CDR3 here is CASSIGGQGAATGELFF. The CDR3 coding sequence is TGTGCCAGTAGTATAGGGGGACAGGGGGCGGCCACCGGGGAGCTGTTTTTT.